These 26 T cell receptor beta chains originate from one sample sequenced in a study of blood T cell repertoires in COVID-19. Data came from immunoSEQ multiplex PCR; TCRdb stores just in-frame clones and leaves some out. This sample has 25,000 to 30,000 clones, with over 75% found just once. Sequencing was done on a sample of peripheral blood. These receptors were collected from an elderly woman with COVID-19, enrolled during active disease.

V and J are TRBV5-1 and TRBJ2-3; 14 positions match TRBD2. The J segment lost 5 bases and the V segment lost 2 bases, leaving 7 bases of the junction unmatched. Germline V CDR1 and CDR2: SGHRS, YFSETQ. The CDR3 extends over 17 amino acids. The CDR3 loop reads CASSFYGLAGGRDTQYF. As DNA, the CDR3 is TGCGCCAGCAGCTTTTACGGACTAGCGGGGGGAAGAGATACGCAGTATTTT.

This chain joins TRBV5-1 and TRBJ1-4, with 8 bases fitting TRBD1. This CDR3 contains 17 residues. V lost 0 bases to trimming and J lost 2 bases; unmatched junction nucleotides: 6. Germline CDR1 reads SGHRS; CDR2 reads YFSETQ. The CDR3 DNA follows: TGCGCCAGCAGCTTGGAGCGCAGGGGGCGGACTAATGAAAAACTGTTTTTT. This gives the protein CASSLERRGRTNEKLFF. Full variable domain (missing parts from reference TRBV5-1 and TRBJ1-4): KAGVTQTPRYLIKTRGQQVTLSCSPISGHRSVSWYQQTPGQGLQFLFEYFSETQRNKGNFPGRFSGRQFSNSRSEMNVSTLELGDSALYLCASSLERRGRTNEKLFFGSGTQLSVL.

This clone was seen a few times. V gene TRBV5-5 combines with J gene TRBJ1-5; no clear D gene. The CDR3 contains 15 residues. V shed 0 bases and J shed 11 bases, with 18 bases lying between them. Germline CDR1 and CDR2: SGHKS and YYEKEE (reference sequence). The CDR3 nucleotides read TGTGCCAGCAGCTTGGCAGGTACCAGCAATCATGCCCAGCATTTT. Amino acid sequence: CASSLAGTSNHAQHF. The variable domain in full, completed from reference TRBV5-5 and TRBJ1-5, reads DAGVTQSPTHLIKTRGQQVTLRCSPISGHKSVSWYQQVLGQGPQFIFQYYEKEERGRGNFPDRFSARQFPNYSSELNVNALLLGDSALYLCASSLAGTSNHAQHFGDGTRLSIL.

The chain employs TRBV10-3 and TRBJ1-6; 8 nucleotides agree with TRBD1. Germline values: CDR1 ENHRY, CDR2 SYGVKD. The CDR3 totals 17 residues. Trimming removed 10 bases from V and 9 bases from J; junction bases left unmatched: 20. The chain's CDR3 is CATTTRSTGQGSSPLHF. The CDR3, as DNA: TGTGCCACGACTACGAGATCGACAGGACAGGGCTCTTCACCCCTCCACTTT.

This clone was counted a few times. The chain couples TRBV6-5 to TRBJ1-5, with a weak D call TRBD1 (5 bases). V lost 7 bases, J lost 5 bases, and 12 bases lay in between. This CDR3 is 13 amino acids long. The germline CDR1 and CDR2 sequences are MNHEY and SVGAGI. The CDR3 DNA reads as TGTGCCAGCACCGGTCGGGGGTATCAGCCCCAGCATTTT. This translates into CASTGRGYQPQHF.

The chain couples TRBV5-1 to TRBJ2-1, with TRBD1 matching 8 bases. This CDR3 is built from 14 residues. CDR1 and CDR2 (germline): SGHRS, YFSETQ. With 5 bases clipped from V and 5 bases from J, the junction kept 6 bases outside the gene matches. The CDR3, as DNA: TGCGCCAGCAGGGGGGACAGGCGTAACAATGAGCAGTTCTTC. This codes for CASRGDRRNNEQFF.

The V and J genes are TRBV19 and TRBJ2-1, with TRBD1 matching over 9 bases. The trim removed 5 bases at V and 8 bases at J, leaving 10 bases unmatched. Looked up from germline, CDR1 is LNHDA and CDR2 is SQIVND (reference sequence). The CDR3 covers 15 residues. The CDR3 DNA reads TGTGCCAGTAGTTCCGAAGGGACAGGGCGGTATGAGCAGTTCTTC. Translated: CASSSEGTGRYEQFF.

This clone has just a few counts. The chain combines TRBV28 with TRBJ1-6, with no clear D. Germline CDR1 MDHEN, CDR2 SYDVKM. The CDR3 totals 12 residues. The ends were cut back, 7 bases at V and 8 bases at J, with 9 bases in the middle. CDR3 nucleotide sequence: TGTGCCAGCATGCCTGTAGATTCACCCCTCCACTTT. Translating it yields CASMPVDSPLHF.

This chain's CDR3 is CASSPGTGGISPLHF. The CDR3 DNA is TGTGCCAGCAGTCCCGGGACAGGGGGAATATCACCCCTCCACTTT. The chain is built from TRBV2 and TRBJ1-6, with 11 bases lining up with TRBD1. Per the germline V gene, CDR1 is SNHLY and CDR2 is FYNNEI. Trimming cost V 5 bases and J 10 bases; bases outside gene matches: 7. This CDR3 spans 15 amino acids.

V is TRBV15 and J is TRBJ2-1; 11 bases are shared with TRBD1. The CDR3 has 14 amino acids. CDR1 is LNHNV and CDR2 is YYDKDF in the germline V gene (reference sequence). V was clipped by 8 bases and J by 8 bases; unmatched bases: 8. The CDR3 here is CATGRDRGVYEQFF. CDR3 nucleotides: TGTGCCACCGGCCGGGACAGGGGGGTTTATGAGCAGTTCTTC.

The CDR3, as DNA: TGTGCCAGTAGTCTGACTAGCGGGGGGAAGTACGAGCAGTACTTC. Its protein product is CASSLTSGGKYEQYF. This sequence joins TRBV19 and TRBJ2-7, with 13 positions matching TRBD2. The CDR3 is 15 amino acids. The germline gives CDR1 LNHDA, CDR2 SQIVND (reference sequence). The V segment lost 5 bases and the J segment 4 bases; nucleotides outside the gene matches: 5.

CDR3 in DNA: TGCAGCGTTGTCACCCCGGCGGGGGGAACCACGAATACGCAGTATTTT. Amino acid sequence: CSVVTPAGGTTNTQYF. The chain carries TRBV29-1 and TRBJ2-3; 8 nucleotides align to TRBD2. CDR3 length equals 16 residues. CDR1 SQVTM and CDR2 ANQGSEA come from the germline V gene. The trim removed 4 bases at V and 7 bases at J, leaving 16 bases unmatched.

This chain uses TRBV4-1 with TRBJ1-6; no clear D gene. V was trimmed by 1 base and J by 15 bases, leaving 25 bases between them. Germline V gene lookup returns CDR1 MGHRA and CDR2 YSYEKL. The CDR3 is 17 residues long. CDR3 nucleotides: TGCGCCAGCAGCCAAGTAATTCGTGGTCCACGGGTAGCCCTCCTCCACTTT. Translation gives CASSQVIRGPRVALLHF.

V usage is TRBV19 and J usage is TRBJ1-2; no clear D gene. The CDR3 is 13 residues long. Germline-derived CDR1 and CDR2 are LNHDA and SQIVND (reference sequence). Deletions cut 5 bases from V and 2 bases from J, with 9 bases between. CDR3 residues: CASSVQQNYGYTF. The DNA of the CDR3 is TGTGCCAGTAGTGTACAGCAGAACTATGGCTACACCTTC.

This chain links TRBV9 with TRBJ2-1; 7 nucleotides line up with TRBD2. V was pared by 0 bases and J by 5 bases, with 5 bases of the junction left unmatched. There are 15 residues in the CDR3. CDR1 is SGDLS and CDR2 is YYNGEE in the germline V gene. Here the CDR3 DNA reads TGTGCCAGCAGCGTAGCGGGCGGGGGTAACAATGAGCAGTTCTTC. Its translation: CASSVAGGGNNEQFF.

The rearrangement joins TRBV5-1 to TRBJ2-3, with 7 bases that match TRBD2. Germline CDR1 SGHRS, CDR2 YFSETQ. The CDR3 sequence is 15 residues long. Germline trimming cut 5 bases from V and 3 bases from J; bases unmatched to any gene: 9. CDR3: CASRPLALSTDTQYF. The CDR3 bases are TGCGCCAGCAGACCACTAGCGCTATCTACAGATACGCAGTATTTT.

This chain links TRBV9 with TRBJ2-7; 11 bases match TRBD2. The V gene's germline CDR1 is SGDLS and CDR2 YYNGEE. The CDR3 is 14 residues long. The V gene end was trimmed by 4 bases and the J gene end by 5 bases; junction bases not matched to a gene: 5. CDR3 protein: CASSSSGGPNEQYF. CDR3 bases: TGTGCCAGCAGCTCTAGCGGGGGGCCAAACGAGCAGTACTTC. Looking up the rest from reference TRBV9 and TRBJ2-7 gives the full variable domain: DSGVTQTPKHLITATGQRVTLRCSPRSGDLSVYWYQQSLDQGLQFLIQYYNGEERAKGNILERFSAQQFPDLHSELNLSSLELGDSALYFCASSSSGGPNEQYFGPGTRLTVT.

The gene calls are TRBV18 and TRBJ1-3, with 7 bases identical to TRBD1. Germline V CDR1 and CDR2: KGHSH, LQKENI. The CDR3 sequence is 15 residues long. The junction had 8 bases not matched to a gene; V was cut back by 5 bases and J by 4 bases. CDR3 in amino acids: CASSSTEGQGNTIYF. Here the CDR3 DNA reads TGTGCCAGCTCATCCACCGAGGGACAGGGAAACACCATATATTTT.

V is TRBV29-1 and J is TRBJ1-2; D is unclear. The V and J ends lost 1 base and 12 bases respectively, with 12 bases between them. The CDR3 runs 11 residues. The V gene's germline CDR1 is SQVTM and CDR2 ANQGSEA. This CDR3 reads CSVEAGSRHTF. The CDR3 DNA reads TGCAGCGTTGAAGCCGGGTCGAGGCACACCTTC.

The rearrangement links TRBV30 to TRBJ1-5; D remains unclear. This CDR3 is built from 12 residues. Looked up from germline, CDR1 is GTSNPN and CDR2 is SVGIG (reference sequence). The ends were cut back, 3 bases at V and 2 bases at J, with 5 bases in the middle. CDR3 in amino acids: CAWSVGNQPQHF. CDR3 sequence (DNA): TGTGCCTGGAGCGTAGGCAATCAGCCCCAGCATTTT. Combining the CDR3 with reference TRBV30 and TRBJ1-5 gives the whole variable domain SQTIHQWPATLVQPVGSPLSLECTVEGTSNPNLYWYRQAAGRGLQLLFYSVGIGQISSEVPQNLSASRPQDRQFILSSKKLLLSDSGFYLCAWSVGNQPQHFGDGTRLSIL.

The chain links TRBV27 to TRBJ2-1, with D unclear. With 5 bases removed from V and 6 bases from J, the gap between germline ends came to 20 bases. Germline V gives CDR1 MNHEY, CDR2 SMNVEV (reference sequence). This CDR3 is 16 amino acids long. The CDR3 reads CASSPTSSFGINEQFF. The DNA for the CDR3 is TGTGCCAGCAGTCCGACATCTTCCTTTGGTATCAATGAGCAGTTCTTC.

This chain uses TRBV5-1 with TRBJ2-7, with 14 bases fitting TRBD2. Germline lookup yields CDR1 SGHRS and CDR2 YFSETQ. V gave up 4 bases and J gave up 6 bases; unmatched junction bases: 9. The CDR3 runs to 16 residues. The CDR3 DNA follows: TGCGCCAGCAGCAGTACCGGGACTAGCGGGGGAGGCGAGCAGTACTTC. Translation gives CASSSTGTSGGGEQYF.

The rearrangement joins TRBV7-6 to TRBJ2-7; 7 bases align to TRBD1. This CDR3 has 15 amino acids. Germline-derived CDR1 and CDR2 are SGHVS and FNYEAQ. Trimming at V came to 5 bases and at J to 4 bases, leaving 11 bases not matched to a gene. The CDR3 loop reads CASSHPGTVLYEQYF. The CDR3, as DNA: TGTGCCAGCAGCCACCCCGGGACAGTTTTGTACGAGCAGTACTTC.

The CDR3 DNA is TGCAGTGCTAGTAGTCAGGGGGCGCGCAATGAGCAGTTCTTC. Translated, it gives CSASSQGARNEQFF. The V and J genes are TRBV20-1 and TRBJ2-1; TRBD1 agrees at 8 bases. Germline CDR1 is DFQATT and CDR2 is SNEGSKA (reference sequence). With V trimmed by 3 bases and J by 6 bases, 7 bases remained unmatched. The CDR3 has 14 amino acids.

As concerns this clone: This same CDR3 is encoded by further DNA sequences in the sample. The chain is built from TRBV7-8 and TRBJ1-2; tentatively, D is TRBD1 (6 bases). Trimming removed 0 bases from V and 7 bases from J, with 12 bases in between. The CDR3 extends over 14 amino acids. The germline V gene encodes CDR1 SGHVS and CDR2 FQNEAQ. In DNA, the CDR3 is TGTGCCAGCAGCTTAGCGGAACAGGGTCGTGGCTACACCTTC. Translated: CASSLAEQGRGYTF.

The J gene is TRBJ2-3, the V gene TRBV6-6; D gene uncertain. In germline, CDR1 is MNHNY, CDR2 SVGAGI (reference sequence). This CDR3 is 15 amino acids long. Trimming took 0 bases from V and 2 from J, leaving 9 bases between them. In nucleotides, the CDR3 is TGTGCCAGCAGTTACTCGGAAGCGCTCACAGATACGCAGTATTTT. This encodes CASSYSEALTDTQYF.